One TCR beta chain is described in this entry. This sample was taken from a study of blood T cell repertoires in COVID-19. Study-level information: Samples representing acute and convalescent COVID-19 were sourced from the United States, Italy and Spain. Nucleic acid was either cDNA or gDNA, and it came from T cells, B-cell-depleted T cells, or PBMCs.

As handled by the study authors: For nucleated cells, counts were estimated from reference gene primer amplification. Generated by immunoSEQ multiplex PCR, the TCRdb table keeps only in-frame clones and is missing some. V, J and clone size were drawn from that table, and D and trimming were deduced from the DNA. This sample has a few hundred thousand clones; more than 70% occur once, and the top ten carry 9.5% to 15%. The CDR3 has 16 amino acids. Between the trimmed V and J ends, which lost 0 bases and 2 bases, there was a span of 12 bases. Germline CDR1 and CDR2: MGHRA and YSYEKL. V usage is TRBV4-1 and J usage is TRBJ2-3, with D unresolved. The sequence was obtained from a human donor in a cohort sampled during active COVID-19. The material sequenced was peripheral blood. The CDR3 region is CASSQEVAAYTDTQYF. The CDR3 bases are TGCGCCAGCAGCCAAGAAGTCGCGGCCTACACAGATACGCAGTATTTT.